The rows below give T cell receptor beta chains drawn from one sample of a study of early T cells in non-severe SARS-CoV-2 infection. TCRdb called the 5' RACE reads again in MiXCR, with one record for every CDR3 protein. The sample consists of over 35,000 distinct CDR3 sequences, about a tenth of them appearing once. Material for sequencing was whole blood. These receptors were taken from an adult who was a healthcare worker with PCR-confirmed SARS-CoV-2 infection or an uninfected control (not recorded which). CDR3s include the opening cysteine and the closing phenylalanine or tryptophan. D genes are given only for firm matches. The size of a clone is reported for some rows only, either as once, few or many, or as a class for expanded clones.

CDR3 protein: CASSLGDVRGGNTGELFF
CDR3 DNA: TGCGCCAGCAGCTTGGGCGACGTCAGGGGAGGCAACACCGGGGAGCTGTTTTTT
clone size: many
J gene: TRBJ2-2
V gene: TRBV5-1
D gene: NA

CDR3 protein: CASSLVLRGASSNEQFF
CDR3 DNA: TGCGCCAGCAGCTTGGTTCTGCGGGGGGCTTCTAGCAATGAGCAGTTCTTC
clone size: NA
J gene: TRBJ2-1
V gene: TRBV5-1
D gene: TRBD2

CDR3 protein: CASSKDSYFYEQYF
CDR3 DNA: TGTGCCAGCAGTAAGGACAGTTATTTCTACGAGCAGTACTTC
clone size: many
J gene: TRBJ2-7
V gene: TRBV25-1
D gene: NA

CDR3 protein: CASSYYGGASKGPQHF
CDR3 DNA: TGTGCCAGCAGTTACTATGGGGGGGCCAGCAAAGGACCCCAGCATTTT
clone size: many
J gene: TRBJ1-5
V gene: TRBV6-5
D gene: NA

CDR3 protein: CASSINGNYGYTF
CDR3 DNA: TGTGCCAGTAGTATTAACGGGAACTATGGCTACACCTTC
clone size: many
J gene: TRBJ1-2
V gene: TRBV19
D gene: NA

CDR3 protein: CASSPSEGAREKLFF
CDR3 DNA: TGTGCCAGCAGCCCTAGTGAGGGGGCGCGAGAAAAACTGTTTTTT
clone size: few
J gene: TRBJ1-4
V gene: TRBV7-8
D gene: TRBD1

CDR3 protein: CASSFRADGSYNEQFF
CDR3 DNA: TGTGCCAGCAGCTTCCGAGCGGATGGCTCCTACAATGAGCAGTTCTTC
clone size: many
J gene: TRBJ2-1
V gene: TRBV11-2
D gene: NA

CDR3 protein: CSARDVRGALDTQYF
CDR3 DNA: TGCAGTGCTAGAGATGTACGGGGGGCGTTAGATACGCAGTATTTT
clone size: NA
J gene: TRBJ2-3
V gene: TRBV20-1
D gene: NA

CDR3 protein: CASSAPTASQETQYF
CDR3 DNA: TGTGCCAGCAGCGCCCCTACAGCGAGCCAAGAGACCCAGTACTTC
clone size: many
J gene: TRBJ2-5
V gene: TRBV7-7
D gene: NA

CDR3 protein: CASSYPTSGGEQYF
CDR3 DNA: TGTGCCAGCAGTTACCCGACTAGCGGGGGCGAGCAGTACTTC
clone size: many
J gene: TRBJ2-7
V gene: TRBV6-2/TRBV6-3
D gene: TRBD2

CDR3 protein: CASSPGARDTEAFF
CDR3 DNA: TGTGCCAGCTCACCCGGTGCTCGAGACACTGAAGCTTTCTTT
clone size: few
J gene: TRBJ1-1
V gene: TRBV18
D gene: NA

CDR3 protein: CASSPLDSYEQYF
CDR3 DNA: TGTGCCAGCTCACCACTAGACAGCTACGAGCAGTACTTC
clone size: NA
J gene: TRBJ2-7
V gene: TRBV18
D gene: NA

CDR3 protein: CASSQRSRGYEQYF
CDR3 DNA: TGTGCCAGCAGCCAACGGTCTAGAGGATACGAGCAGTACTTC
clone size: few
J gene: TRBJ2-7
V gene: TRBV4-2
D gene: NA

CDR3 protein: CASSSRQAIDIQYF
CDR3 DNA: TGTGCCAGCAGTTCCCGACAGGCGATTGACATTCAGTACTTC
clone size: few
J gene: TRBJ2-4
V gene: TRBV12-3/TRBV12-4
D gene: NA

CDR3 protein: CASSQDQIGELFF
CDR3 DNA: TGTGCCAGCAGCCAAGATCAAATCGGGGAGCTGTTTTTT
clone size: few
J gene: TRBJ2-2
V gene: TRBV3-1
D gene: NA

CDR3 protein: CASRRQGDVDGYTF
CDR3 DNA: TGTGCCAGCCGCAGACAGGGGGACGTGGATGGCTACACCTTC
clone size: many
J gene: TRBJ1-2
V gene: TRBV12-3/TRBV12-4
D gene: TRBD1

CDR3 protein: CAWSGRGLDGYTF
CDR3 DNA: TGTGCCTGGAGTGGCAGGGGGCTGGATGGCTACACCTTC
clone size: few
J gene: TRBJ1-2
V gene: TRBV30
D gene: TRBD1

CDR3 protein: CASSQEGTARYTF
CDR3 DNA: TGCGCCAGCAGCCAAGAGGGGACCGCTCGCTACACCTTC
clone size: many
J gene: TRBJ1-2
V gene: TRBV4-3
D gene: NA

CDR3 protein: CASSQGGNYGYTF
CDR3 DNA: TGTGCCAGCAGTCAGGGGGGAAACTATGGCTACACCTTC
clone size: few
J gene: TRBJ1-2
V gene: TRBV25-1
D gene: TRBD1

CDR3 protein: CASTPSDRNIQYF
CDR3 DNA: TGTGCCAGCACCCCATCCGACCGAAACATTCAGTACTTC
clone size: many
J gene: TRBJ2-4
V gene: TRBV7-9
D gene: NA

CDR3 protein: CASSPGVATNEKLFF
CDR3 DNA: TGTGCCAGCTCACCAGGGGTTGCAACTAATGAAAAACTGTTTTTT
clone size: NA
J gene: TRBJ1-4
V gene: TRBV18
D gene: NA

CDR3 protein: CASCPPYLAGGKETQYF
CDR3 DNA: TGTGCCAGCTGCCCCCCCTACCTAGCGGGGGGGAAGGAGACCCAGTACTTC
clone size: NA
J gene: TRBJ2-5
V gene: TRBV3-1
D gene: TRBD2

CDR3 protein: CASSKEVAGTNEKLFF
CDR3 DNA: TGTGCCAGCAGCAAAGAGGTCGCGGGGACTAATGAAAAACTGTTTTTT
clone size: NA
J gene: TRBJ1-4
V gene: TRBV21-1
D gene: NA